These 29 T cell receptor beta chains were all obtained from the same sample, sequenced in a study of blood T cell repertoires in COVID-19. Libraries were prepared by immunoSEQ multiplex PCR; TCRdb keeps only in-frame clonotypes and omits some of them. The table records 150,000 to 200,000 clones, about 88% of them present only once. Sequenced material: PBMCs or T cells enriched from blood (not recorded which). These receptors were collected from a woman aged 18-35 years who had recovered from COVID-19.

This clone was counted a few times. The chain uses TRBV30 and TRBJ2-7, with TRBD1 matching over 9 bases. V gave up 2 bases and J gave up 4 bases; unmatched junction bases: 3. Germline loops: CDR1 GTSNPN, CDR2 SVGIG (reference sequence). The CDR3 loop spans 13 amino acids. Here the CDR3 reads CAWSWTGDYEQYF. CDR3 DNA: TGTGCCTGGAGTTGGACAGGGGATTACGAGCAGTACTTC. Complete variable domain (other parts from reference TRBV30 and TRBJ2-7): SQTIHQWPATLVQPVGSPLSLECTVEGTSNPNLYWYRQAAGRGLQLLFYSVGIGQISSEVPQNLSASRPQDRQFILSSKKLLLSDSGFYLCAWSWTGDYEQYFGPGTRLTVT.

This chain uses TRBV3-1 (or the pseudogene TRBV3-2) with TRBJ2-2; TRBD1 might be the D (5 bases). Between the trimmed V and J ends, which lost 5 bases and 7 bases, there was a span of 14 bases. The CDR3 loop spans 14 amino acids. Germline V CDR1 and CDR2: LGHDT, YNNKEL (reference sequence). This CDR3 is CASSEWGTDGELFF. CDR3 nucleotides: TGTGCCAGCAGCGAGTGGGGCACGGACGGGGAGCTGTTTTTT.

The chain couples TRBV4-2 to TRBJ1-4, with D perhaps TRBD1 (5 bases). Trimming pared 1 base from V and 6 bases from J, leaving 12 bases between. The CDR3 has 15 amino acids. CDR1 and CDR2 from the germline V gene are LGHNA and YNFKEQ. The DNA for the CDR3 is TGTGCCAGCAGCCAAGCACGGGGGGGAGATGAAAAACTGTTTTTT. It is translated as CASSQARGGDEKLFF.

Regarding this clone: Relative to the germline gene, one junction end is altered; a read error may explain this. The chain couples TRBV7-7 to TRBJ2-3; TRBD1 might be the D (5 bases). The CDR3 spans 14 residues. Germline CDR1 reads SSHAT; CDR2 reads FNYEAQ (reference sequence). This CDR3 is CASSLDRGSDTQYF. The CDR3 DNA follows: TGTGCTAGCAGCTTAGATAGGGGTTCAGATACGCAGTATTTT. Full variable domain (outside the CDR3, taken from reference TRBV7-7 and TRBJ2-3): GAGVSQSPRYKVTKRGQDVTLRCDPISSHATLYWYQQALGQGPEFLTYFNYEAQPDKSGLPSDRFSAERPEGSISTLTIQRTEQRDSAMYRCASSLDRGSDTQYFGPGTRLTVL.

The rearrangement uses TRBV7-9 and TRBJ1-2; 11 positions match TRBD1. The CDR3 totals 15 residues. Germline V gives CDR1 SEHNR, CDR2 FQNEAQ (reference sequence). V dropped 4 bases and J dropped 2; count of bases not matched to a gene: 3. CDR3 nucleotide sequence: TGTGCCAGCAGCTCGGGGACAGGGGGGAACTATGGCTACACCTTC. Protein product: CASSSGTGGNYGYTF. The variable domain in full, completed from reference TRBV7-9 and TRBJ1-2, reads DTGVSQNPRHKITKRGQNVTFRCDPISEHNRLYWYRQTLGQGPEFLTYFQNEAQLEKSRLLSDRFSAERPKGSFSTLEIQRTEQGDSAMYLCASSSGTGGNYGYTFGSGTRLTVV.

The rearrangement links TRBV12-5 to TRBJ1-2; D is unclear. V gave up 0 bases and J gave up 10 bases, with 24 bases separating them. The CDR3 spans 17 residues. The germline CDR1 and CDR2 sequences are LGHNT and FRNRAP. This CDR3 reads CASGLVLGRGATADYTF. CDR3 nucleotides: TGTGCTAGTGGTTTGGTACTAGGGAGAGGAGCGACTGCGGACTACACCTTC.

The rearrangement links TRBV19 to TRBJ2-1, with 7 bases lining up with TRBD2. Germline V gene sequence: CDR1 LNHDA, CDR2 SQIVND (reference sequence). V lost 3 bases, J lost 4 bases, and 0 bases stayed unmatched. There are 13 residues in the CDR3. The CDR3 DNA sequence: TGTGCCAGTAGTATGGGGGGGTACAATGAGCAGTTCTTC. Protein: CASSMGGYNEQFF.

The J gene is TRBJ2-2, the V gene TRBV10-1, with a possible D match to TRBD1 (6 bases). The CDR3 totals 16 residues. Germline V gene lookup returns CDR1 WNHNN and CDR2 SYGVQD (reference sequence). V shed 2 bases and J shed 5 bases, with 15 bases lying between them. CDR3 sequence reads: CASSESRGFGTGELFF. The CDR3 nucleotides are TGCGCCAGCAGTGAGAGCAGGGGATTCGGGACCGGGGAGCTGTTTTTT.

This chain connects TRBV6-2 or TRBV6-3 to TRBJ1-5; D not resolved. The CDR3 extends over 13 amino acids. Germline CDR1 is MNHEY and CDR2 is SVGEGT. Trimming pared 5 bases from V and 2 bases from J, leaving 7 bases between. CDR3 sequence: CASSLMGNQPQHF. CDR3 coding DNA: TGTGCCAGCAGTCTAATGGGCAATCAGCCCCAGCATTTT.

The chain carries TRBV28 and TRBJ2-1; weak D call: TRBD2 (6 bases). V was pared by 8 bases and J by 7 bases, with 18 bases between. The CDR3 is 14 residues long. Germline loops: CDR1 MDHEN, CDR2 SYDVKM. CDR3 nucleotide sequence: TGTGCCAGCGGGGCGGGAATACTTGGTAATGAGCAGTTCTTC. This translates into CASGAGILGNEQFF.

V and J are TRBV2 and TRBJ1-2, with D hard to call. This CDR3 spans 12 amino acids. Between the trimmed V and J ends, which lost 7 bases and 4 bases, there was a span of 10 bases. Germline V gene data show CDR1 as SNHLY and CDR2 as FYNNEI. CDR3 sequence (DNA): TGTGCCAGCAAAGCAGGCCCCTATGGCTACACCTTC. It specifies CASKAGPYGYTF.

The V call is TRBV19, the J call TRBJ2-3; TRBD1 is a possible D gene (6 bases). The CDR3 is 14 residues long. Germline-derived CDR1 and CDR2 are LNHDA and SQIVND (reference sequence). The V end was cut by 4 bases, the J end by 6 bases, with 14 bases between. The CDR3 loop reads CASSTTGFKDTQYF. CDR3 in DNA: TGTGCCAGTAGTACGACAGGTTTCAAGGATACGCAGTATTTT.

This clone was seen only a few times. The gene calls are TRBV29-1 and TRBJ1-1, with 7 bases matching TRBD1. CDR1 and CDR2 from the germline V gene are SQVTM and ANQGSEA. V gave up 1 base and J gave up 1 base; unmatched junction bases: 0. CDR3 length: 13 residues. CDR3 in DNA: TGCAGCGTTGAAGGGACAGGGAACACTGAAGCTTTCTTT. Protein sequence: CSVEGTGNTEAFF.

The chain joins TRBV6-5 to TRBJ2-1, with D perhaps matching TRBD2 (5 bases). The CDR3 totals 13 residues. The germline V and J ends were trimmed by 7 bases and 5 bases, with 12 bases remaining between them. CDR1 is MNHEY, CDR2 SVGAGI, per germline. CDR3 in DNA: TGTGCCAGCACATTACTAGGCGACAATGAGCAGTTCTTC. The encoded protein is CASTLLGDNEQFF.

V usage is TRBV4-1 and J usage is TRBJ2-7; 7 bases match TRBD1. V shed 3 bases, J shed 6 bases, and the junction held 8 bases outside the gene matches. The CDR3 runs to 14 residues. Germline V gene lookup returns CDR1 MGHRA and CDR2 YSYEKL. The CDR3: CASSQADRAGEQYF. Written as DNA, the CDR3 is TGCGCCAGCAGCCAGGCTGACAGGGCTGGCGAGCAGTACTTC.

J is TRBJ2-7 and V is TRBV27; D is uncertain. The CDR3 totals 13 residues. CDR1 is MNHEY, CDR2 SMNVEV, per germline (reference sequence). Trimming took off 6 bases at V and 6 bases at J, with 15 bases between the two ends. The CDR3, as DNA: TGTGCCAGCAGCGTAAGACTTGCAAGCGAGCAGTACTTC. Translation gives CASSVRLASEQYF.

This sequence joins TRBV9 and TRBJ1-3; possible D gene TRBD1, 6 bases. Germline V gene sequence: CDR1 SGDLS, CDR2 YYNGEE. The V gene lost 4 bases and the J gene lost 2 bases, with 13 bases spanning the gap. CDR3 size: 15 residues. The CDR3 nucleotides read TGTGCCAGCAGCCCCCCCGGGACACCTGGAAACACCATATATTTT. Translated: CASSPPGTPGNTIYF.

CDR3 region: CATLLSGNTIYF. The CDR3, as DNA: TGTGCCACCCTCCTTTCTGGAAACACCATATATTTT. The chain is built from TRBV6-4 and TRBJ1-3; D is ambiguous. The CDR3 contains 12 residues. Germline V lookup: CDR1 MRHNA, CDR2 SNTAGT. The V end was cut by 10 bases, the J end by 1 base, with 8 bases between.

This chain joins TRBV13 and TRBJ2-3; 11 bases fit TRBD2. CDR1 is PRHDT and CDR2 is FYEKMQ in the germline V gene (reference sequence). The CDR3 loop spans 16 amino acids. The V and J ends lost 5 bases and 1 base, in that order; junction bases with no gene match: 5. CDR3 nucleotide sequence: TGTGCCAGCAGCCTACAGGGACTAGCGGGCACAGATACGCAGTATTTT. This sequence encodes CASSLQGLAGTDTQYF.

This sequence joins TRBV25-1 and TRBJ2-2; possibly TRBD2 for D (5 bases). The CDR3 spans 15 residues. CDR1 and CDR2 (germline): MGHDK, SYGVNS. The V gene lost 5 bases and the J gene lost 0 bases, with 10 bases spanning the gap. The CDR3 loop is CASSSRASNTGELFF. CDR3 nucleotide sequence: TGTGCCAGCAGTTCGCGGGCGTCGAACACCGGGGAGCTGTTTTTT.

This chain links TRBV5-1 with TRBJ1-2; a weak D match, TRBD1 (5 bases). Germline CDR1 SGHRS, CDR2 YFSETQ. The V and J ends lost 0 bases and 0 bases respectively, with 15 bases between them. CDR3 size: 17 residues. CDR3 region: CASSLELRVQANYGYTF. In nucleotides, the CDR3 is TGCGCCAGCAGCTTGGAGCTCAGGGTGCAAGCTAACTATGGCTACACCTTC.

This sequence joins TRBV9 and TRBJ2-5, with 7 bases lining up with TRBD2. There are 16 residues in the CDR3. The germline V gene encodes CDR1 SGDLS and CDR2 YYNGEE. The J segment lost 1 base and the V segment lost 3 bases, leaving 9 bases of the junction unmatched. CDR3 amino acids: CASSAPRSSGQETQYF. CDR3 DNA: TGTGCCAGCAGCGCCCCCCGGTCTAGCGGCCAAGAGACCCAGTACTTC.

The chain couples TRBV10-3 to TRBJ2-5; 9 nucleotides agree with TRBD1. V lost 0 bases to trimming and J lost 4 bases; unmatched junction nucleotides: 6. The CDR3 length is 16 residues. In germline, CDR1 is ENHRY, CDR2 SYGVKD. As DNA, the CDR3 is TGTGCCATCAGTGAGTCGAACAGGGGGCATCGAGAGACCCAGTACTTC. It yields the protein CAISESNRGHRETQYF.

This sequence joins TRBV19 and TRBJ2-1, with D maybe TRBD2 (6 bases). Between the trimmed V and J ends, which lost 9 bases and 3 bases, there was a span of 21 bases. Germline V CDR1 and CDR2: LNHDA, SQIVND (reference sequence). This CDR3 is built from 16 residues. CDR3 bases: TGTGCCAGCCGTACGGTGGAGGGTTCCCTCTACAATGAGCAGTTCTTC. It codes for CASRTVEGSLYNEQFF.

The chain links TRBV5-6 to TRBJ1-2, with TRBD1 matching 9 bases. The V segment lost 4 bases and the J segment 1 base; nucleotides outside the gene matches: 8. The CDR3 length is 16 residues. In germline, CDR1 is SGHDT, CDR2 YYEEEE. CDR3 region: CASSTGGTGINYGYTF. The CDR3 nucleotides are TGTGCCAGCAGCACGGGCGGGACAGGGATTAACTATGGCTACACCTTC.

V is TRBV9 and J is TRBJ2-3; TRBD1 is a possible D gene (5 bases). The CDR3 consists of 15 residues. The germline CDR1 and CDR2 sequences are SGDLS and YYNGEE. The V and J ends lost 0 bases and 6 bases respectively, with 14 bases between them. The DNA for the CDR3 is TGTGCCAGCAGCGTAGAGGCAGGGCGGACGGATACGCAGTATTTT. Translation: CASSVEAGRTDTQYF.

In the case of this clone: The sample holds other DNA sequences that translate to the same CDR3. This sequence joins TRBV12-3 or TRBV12-4 and TRBJ1-2; TRBD1 aligns across 8 bases. V shed 5 bases, J shed 2 bases, and the junction held 1 base outside the gene matches. This CDR3 region has 13 residues. The CDR3 nucleotides read TGTGCCAGCAGTCGGGACAGGAACTATGGCTACACCTTC. It yields the protein CASSRDRNYGYTF.

The chain is built from TRBV28 and TRBJ1-4, with 11 bases matching TRBD1. With V trimmed by 3 bases and J by 0 bases, 18 bases remained unmatched. The CDR3 has 22 residues. CDR1 MDHEN and CDR2 SYDVKM come from the germline V gene. Here the CDR3 reads CASSFDPRTGGAMNPTNEKLFF. CDR3 DNA sequence: TGTGCCAGCAGTTTCGACCCGAGGACAGGGGGCGCGATGAATCCAACTAATGAAAAACTGTTTTTT.

The chain carries TRBV6-4 and TRBJ2-7; 7 bases line up with TRBD1. The CDR3 consists of 15 residues. Germline assignment: CDR1 MRHNA and CDR2 SNTAGT. Trimming removed 3 bases from V and 5 bases from J; junction bases left unmatched: 10. CDR3 loop: CASSEAPGGPNEQYF. CDR3 bases: TGTGCCAGCAGTGAAGCCCCAGGGGGTCCTAACGAGCAGTACTTC.